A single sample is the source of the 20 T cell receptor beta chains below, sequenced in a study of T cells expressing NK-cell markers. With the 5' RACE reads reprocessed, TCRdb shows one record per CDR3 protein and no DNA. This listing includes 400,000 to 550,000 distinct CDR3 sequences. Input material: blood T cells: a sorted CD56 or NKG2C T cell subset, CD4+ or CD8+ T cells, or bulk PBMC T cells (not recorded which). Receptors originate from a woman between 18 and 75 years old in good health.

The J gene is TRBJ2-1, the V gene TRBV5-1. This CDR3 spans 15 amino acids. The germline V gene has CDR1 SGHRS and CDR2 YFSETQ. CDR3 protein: CASSSFGDKYNEQFF. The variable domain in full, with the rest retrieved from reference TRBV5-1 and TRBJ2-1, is KAGVTQTPRYLIKTRGQQVTLSCSPISGHRSVSWYQQTPGQGLQFLFEYFSETQRNKGNFPGRFSGRQFSNSRSEMNVSTLELGDSALYLCASSSFGDKYNEQFFGPGTRLTVL.

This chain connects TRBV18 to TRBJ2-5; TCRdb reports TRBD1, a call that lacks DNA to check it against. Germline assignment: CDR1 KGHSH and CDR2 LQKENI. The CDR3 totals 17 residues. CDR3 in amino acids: CASSSTGGARGKETQYF.

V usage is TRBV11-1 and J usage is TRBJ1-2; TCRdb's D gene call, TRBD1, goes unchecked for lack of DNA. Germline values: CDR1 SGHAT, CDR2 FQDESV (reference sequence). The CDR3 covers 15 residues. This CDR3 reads CASSRGASGAYGYTF. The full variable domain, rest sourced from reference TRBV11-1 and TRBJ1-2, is EAEVAQSPRYKITEKSQAVAFWCDPISGHATLYWYRQILGQGPELLVQFQDESVVDDSQLPKDRFSAERLKGVDSTLKIQPAELGDSAMYLCASSRGASGAYGYTFGSGTRLTVV.

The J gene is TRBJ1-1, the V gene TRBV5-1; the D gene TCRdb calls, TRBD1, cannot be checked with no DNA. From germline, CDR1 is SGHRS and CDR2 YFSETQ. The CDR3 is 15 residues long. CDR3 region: CASSPTSGAYTEAFF. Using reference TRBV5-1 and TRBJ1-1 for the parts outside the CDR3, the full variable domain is KAGVTQTPRYLIKTRGQQVTLSCSPISGHRSVSWYQQTPGQGLQFLFEYFSETQRNKGNFPGRFSGRQFSNSRSEMNVSTLELGDSALYLCASSPTSGAYTEAFFGQGTRLTVV.

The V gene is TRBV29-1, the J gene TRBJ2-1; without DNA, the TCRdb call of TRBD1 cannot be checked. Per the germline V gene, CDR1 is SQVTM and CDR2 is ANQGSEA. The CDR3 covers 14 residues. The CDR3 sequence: CSVSGTGVYNEQFF.

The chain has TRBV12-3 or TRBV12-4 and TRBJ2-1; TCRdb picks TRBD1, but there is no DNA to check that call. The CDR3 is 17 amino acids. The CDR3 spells CASSPRTGERTYNEQFF.

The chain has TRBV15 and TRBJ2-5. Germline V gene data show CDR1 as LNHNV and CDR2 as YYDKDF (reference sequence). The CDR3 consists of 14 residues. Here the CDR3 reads CATSRVDSRETQYF.

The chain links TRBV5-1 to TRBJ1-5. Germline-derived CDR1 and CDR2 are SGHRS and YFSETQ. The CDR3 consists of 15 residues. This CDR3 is CASSSGVLGNQPQHF. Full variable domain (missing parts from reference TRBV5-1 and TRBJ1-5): KAGVTQTPRYLIKTRGQQVTLSCSPISGHRSVSWYQQTPGQGLQFLFEYFSETQRNKGNFPGRFSGRQFSNSRSEMNVSTLELGDSALYLCASSSGVLGNQPQHFGDGTRLSIL.

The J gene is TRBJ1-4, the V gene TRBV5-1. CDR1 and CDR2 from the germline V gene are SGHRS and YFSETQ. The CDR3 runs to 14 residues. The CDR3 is CASTGADTDEKLFF.

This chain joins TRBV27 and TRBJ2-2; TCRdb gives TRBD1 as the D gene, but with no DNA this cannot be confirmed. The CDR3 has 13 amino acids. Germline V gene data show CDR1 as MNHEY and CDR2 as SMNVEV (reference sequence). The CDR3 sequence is CASRTGSTGELFF.

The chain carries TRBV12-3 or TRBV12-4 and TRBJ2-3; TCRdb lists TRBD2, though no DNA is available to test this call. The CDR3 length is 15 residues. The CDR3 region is CASSFGTSPAGTQYF.

The CDR3 region is CAISGAGKQTDTQYF. The chain uses TRBV10-3 and TRBJ2-3; TCRdb returns TRBD1, unconfirmable since there is no DNA. There are 15 residues in the CDR3. Germline assignment: CDR1 ENHRY and CDR2 SYGVKD.

The CDR3 loop reads CASSQSSVGEQFF. This chain joins TRBV4-3 and TRBJ2-1; TCRdb calls TRBD2, which cannot be checked without DNA. Germline assignment: CDR1 LGHNA and CDR2 YSLEER. The CDR3 length is 13 residues.

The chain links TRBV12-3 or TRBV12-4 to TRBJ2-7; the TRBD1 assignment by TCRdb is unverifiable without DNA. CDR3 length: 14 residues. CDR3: CASSPGQGPYEQYF.

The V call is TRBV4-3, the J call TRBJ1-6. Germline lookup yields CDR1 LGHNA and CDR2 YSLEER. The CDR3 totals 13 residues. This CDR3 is CASSQWGGSPLHF.

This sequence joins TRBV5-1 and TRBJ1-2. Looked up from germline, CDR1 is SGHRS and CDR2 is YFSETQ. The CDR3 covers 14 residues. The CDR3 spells CASSLMGPYYGYTF.

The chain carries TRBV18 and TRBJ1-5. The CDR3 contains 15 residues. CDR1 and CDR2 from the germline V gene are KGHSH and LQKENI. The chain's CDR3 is CASSPGGSSNQPQHF.

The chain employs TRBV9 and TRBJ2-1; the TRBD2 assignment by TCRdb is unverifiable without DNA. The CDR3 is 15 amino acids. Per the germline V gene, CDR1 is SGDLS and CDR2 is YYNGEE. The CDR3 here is CASSPQRGGYNEQFF.

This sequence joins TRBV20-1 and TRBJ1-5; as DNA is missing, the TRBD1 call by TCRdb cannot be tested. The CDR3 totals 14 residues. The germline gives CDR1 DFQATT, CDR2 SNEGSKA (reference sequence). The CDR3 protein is CSASLDRGPQPQHF.

CDR3: CASSTGYTGTSGGTDTQYF. The chain has TRBV11-1 and TRBJ2-3; TCRdb picks TRBD2, but there is no DNA to check that call. The CDR3 runs to 19 residues. Germline V gene sequence: CDR1 SGHAT, CDR2 FQDESV (reference sequence). The variable domain in full, completed from reference TRBV11-1 and TRBJ2-3, reads EAEVAQSPRYKITEKSQAVAFWCDPISGHATLYWYRQILGQGPELLVQFQDESVVDDSQLPKDRFSAERLKGVDSTLKIQPAELGDSAMYLCASSTGYTGTSGGTDTQYFGPGTRLTVL.